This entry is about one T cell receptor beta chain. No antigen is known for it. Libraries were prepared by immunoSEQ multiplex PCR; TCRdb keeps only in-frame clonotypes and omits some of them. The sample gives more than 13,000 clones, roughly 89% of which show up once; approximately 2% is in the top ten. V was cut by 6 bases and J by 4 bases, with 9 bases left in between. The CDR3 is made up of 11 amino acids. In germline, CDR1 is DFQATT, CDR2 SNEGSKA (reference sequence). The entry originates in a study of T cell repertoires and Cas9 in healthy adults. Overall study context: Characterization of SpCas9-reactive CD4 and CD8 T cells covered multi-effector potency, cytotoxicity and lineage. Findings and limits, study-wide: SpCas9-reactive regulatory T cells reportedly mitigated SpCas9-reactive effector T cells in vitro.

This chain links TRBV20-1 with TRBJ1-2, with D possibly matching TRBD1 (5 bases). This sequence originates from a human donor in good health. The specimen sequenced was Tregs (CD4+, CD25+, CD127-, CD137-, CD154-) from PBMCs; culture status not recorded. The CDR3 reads CSAAGFYGYTF. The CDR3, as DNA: TGCAGTGCAGCAGGGTTCTATGGCTACACCTTC.